This T cell receptor (beta chain) was documented in a study of T-cell memory formation after mild COVID-19. Study-level information: TCR clusters largely stayed donor specific.

The TCR alpha and TCR beta cDNA libraries, bearing sample barcodes and UMIs, were generated by 5'RACE using constant-segment primers. MiXCR, applied by TCRdb to the 5' RACE reads, yields one record per CDR3 protein. The sample shows 200,000 to 300,000 distinct CDR3 sequences, roughly a sixth of them seen only once. A note on this clonotype: Its specificity is not known.

CDR3 length equals 16 residues. CDR1 is MNHEY and CDR2 is SVGEGT in the germline V gene. V gave up 6 bases and J gave up 1 base; unmatched junction bases: 12. General observations from the study: Whereas later expanders leaned CD4+, clones contracting day 15 to 85 showed a balanced CD4/CD8 makeup. Pre-infection memory showed some responding clones, and this suggested that cross-reactive memory joined.

This TCR was recovered from a man in his late teens or twenties who had mild COVID-19 (a few samples of this study predate the infection). Cell type and time point are not known. The genes are TRBV6-2 or TRBV6-3 and TRBJ2-7; 7 bases fit TRBD1. The specimen was PBMCs or a T cell subset sorted from them (not recorded which). This CDR3 is CASSEQTGWESYEQYV. The CDR3 nucleotides read TGTGCCAGCAGCGAGCAGACAGGGTGGGAGTCCTACGAGCAGTACGTC.